Below, 32 T cell receptor beta chains from the same sample are listed, as sequenced in a study of blood T cell repertoires in COVID-19 (dated by TCRdb to 2020 to 2022). Libraries came from the immunoSEQ multiplex PCR assay. In TCRdb, the immuneACCESS table is reduced to in-frame sequences with V and J assigned. These tables do not hold every clone; where another copy was compared, an unresolved V gene accounts for under half, and the others remain unexplained. This sample has tens of thousands of clones in its table, and more than 75% of those were observed once. The ten most abundant clones make up around 4.6% of the sample. Sequencing used peripheral blood. These receptors were obtained from a human donor in a cohort sampled during active COVID-19.

This clone was recorded only once. This chain uses TRBV5-4 with TRBJ2-1; TRBD2 matches at 8 bases. The V segment lost 4 bases and the J segment 9 bases; nucleotides outside the gene matches: 6. CDR1 SGHNT and CDR2 YYREEE come from the germline V gene (reference sequence). CDR3 length: 13 amino acids. The CDR3 DNA follows: TGTGCCAGCAGCCCCGCAGCGGGAGTTGAGCAGTTCTTC. This encodes CASSPAAGVEQFF.

The chain couples TRBV10-3 to TRBJ1-3; possible D gene TRBD1, 5 bases. Germline V gene lookup returns CDR1 ENHRY and CDR2 SYGVKD. The V gene lost 7 bases and the J gene lost 2 bases, with 15 bases spanning the gap. This CDR3 contains 15 residues. In DNA, the CDR3 is TGTGCCATCACCAACGCGGGGCGGACTGGAAACACCATATATTTT. It is translated as CAITNAGRTGNTIYF.

The chain combines TRBV5-1 with TRBJ2-2; 9 positions match TRBD2. V lost 4 bases and J lost 4; bases outside the gene matches: 8. The CDR3 contains 16 residues. The germline V gene encodes CDR1 SGHRS and CDR2 YFSETQ. The chain's CDR3 is CASSIGTSRFTGELFF. The DNA of the CDR3 is TGCGCCAGCAGCATAGGGACTAGCAGATTCACCGGGGAGCTGTTTTTT.

V gene TRBV27 combines with J gene TRBJ1-2; 7 bases align to TRBD1. The V segment lost 6 bases and the J segment 1 base; nucleotides outside the gene matches: 14. Germline CDR1 reads MNHEY; CDR2 reads SMNVEV (reference sequence). This CDR3 region has 17 residues. CDR3 in amino acids: CASRSQKGQFINYGYTF. CDR3 nucleotide sequence: TGTGCCAGCAGGTCGCAAAAGGGACAGTTTATTAACTATGGCTACACCTTC.

The genes are TRBV5-5 and TRBJ1-4, with D possibly TRBD1 on 5 matching bases. The CDR3 extends over 17 amino acids. Germline CDR1 is SGHKS and CDR2 is YYEKEE (reference sequence). Trimming removed 4 bases at V and 4 bases at J, with 20 bases between. The CDR3 region has the DNA TGTGCCAGCAGCATCGGGGGAGGATCGCCCGGTAATGAAAAACTGTTTTTT. The encoded protein is CASSIGGGSPGNEKLFF.

The V call is TRBV10-3, the J call TRBJ2-1, with D possibly matching TRBD2 (6 bases). This CDR3 is 17 amino acids long. The V and J ends lost 3 bases and 7 bases respectively, with 22 bases between them. Germline assignment: CDR1 ENHRY and CDR2 SYGVKD. CDR3 amino acids: CAISDLRWGEKGNEQFF. CDR3 bases: TGTGCCATCAGTGACCTACGATGGGGGGAGAAGGGGAATGAGCAGTTCTTC.

The rearrangement joins TRBV9 to TRBJ2-7; TRBD1 matches 8 bases. This CDR3 spans 15 amino acids. With 0 bases clipped from V and 2 bases from J, the junction kept 4 bases outside the gene matches. The germline gives CDR1 SGDLS, CDR2 YYNGEE. CDR3 amino acids: CASSVGGTGAYEQYF. CDR3 nucleotide sequence: TGTGCCAGCAGCGTAGGAGGGACAGGTGCCTACGAGCAGTACTTC.

The V call is TRBV7-3, the J call TRBJ2-2, with TRBD2 identical over 7 bases. The V gene's germline CDR1 is SGHTA and CDR2 FQGTGA. V trimming: 5 bases; J trimming: 5 bases; junction bases outside the gene matches: 11. The CDR3 spans 16 residues. This CDR3 is CASSLSSGSTTGELFF. The CDR3 DNA is TGTGCCAGCAGCCTAAGTAGCGGGTCCACAACCGGGGAGCTGTTTTTT.

The CDR3 DNA reads TGTGCCAGCCCCTGCAGGGCGAGCACCGGGGAGCTGTTTTTT. Residues: CASPCRASTGELFF. The V and J genes are TRBV6-9 and TRBJ2-2, with D tentatively TRBD1 (5 bases). The CDR3 totals 14 residues. Trimming took 8 bases from V and 4 from J, leaving 14 bases between them. From germline, CDR1 is MNHGY and CDR2 SVAAGI.

The rearrangement joins TRBV4-2 to TRBJ1-2, with D maybe TRBD1 (6 bases). The CDR3 has 15 amino acids. Trimming took off 0 bases at V and 5 bases at J, with 13 bases between the two ends. Germline loops: CDR1 LGHNA, CDR2 YNFKEQ. CDR3 nucleotide sequence: TGTGCCAGCAGCCAAGATGCAGGGGAAGATTATGGCTACACCTTC. Translating gives CASSQDAGEDYGYTF.

This chain connects TRBV7-6 to TRBJ1-5, with D perhaps TRBD1 (5 bases). The CDR3 length is 13 residues. With 4 bases removed from V and 8 bases from J, the gap between germline ends came to 12 bases. Germline values: CDR1 SGHVS, CDR2 FNYEAQ. Here the CDR3 reads CASSSTGLEPQHF. In DNA form, the CDR3 reads TGTGCCAGCAGCTCAACAGGCCTGGAGCCCCAGCATTTT.

The chain's CDR3 is CASSPWTGVGNTIYF. CDR3 DNA: TGTGCCAGCAGTCCCTGGACAGGGGTCGGGAACACCATATATTTT. The V and J genes are TRBV6-5 and TRBJ1-3, with 9 nucleotides matching TRBD1. J lost 7 bases, V lost 5 bases, and 9 bases had no gene match. The CDR3 has 15 amino acids. The germline V gene encodes CDR1 MNHEY and CDR2 SVGAGI.

The chain has TRBV6-5 and TRBJ2-7; 8 nucleotides match TRBD2. Germline assignment: CDR1 MNHEY and CDR2 SVGAGI. The CDR3 spans 15 residues. With 0 bases clipped from V and 5 bases from J, the junction kept 6 bases outside the gene matches. The CDR3 loop is CASSYSGLAGHEQYF. Written as DNA, the CDR3 is TGTGCCAGCAGTTACTCGGGCCTAGCGGGCCACGAGCAGTACTTC.

This chain connects TRBV6-4 to TRBJ2-7; 14 bases are shared with TRBD2. J was trimmed by 3 bases and V by 5 bases; bases with no gene match: 3. The CDR3 length is 15 residues. In germline, CDR1 is MRHNA, CDR2 SNTAGT. CDR3 coding DNA: TGTGCCAGCAGTCAGGGACTAGCGGGAGTCTACGAGCAGTACTTC. Its translation: CASSQGLAGVYEQYF.

The CDR3 loop is CASSLLSGSNSFVGEQFF. DNA for the CDR3: TGTGCCAGCAGTTTACTTAGCGGGAGCAATAGTTTCGTGGGTGAGCAGTTCTTC. This chain uses TRBV27 with TRBJ2-1; 9 bases agree with TRBD2. Germline CDR1 reads MNHEY; CDR2 reads SMNVEV (reference sequence). The CDR3 consists of 18 residues. Trimming cost V 2 bases and J 9 bases; bases outside gene matches: 17.

The chain joins TRBV28 to TRBJ1-2; D is unresolved. Per the germline V gene, CDR1 is MDHEN and CDR2 is SYDVKM. CDR3 length: 16 amino acids. V was clipped by 4 bases and J by 2 bases, with 17 bases between them. CDR3: CASSSLGGVENYGYTF. The CDR3 DNA follows: TGTGCCAGCAGTTCGCTCGGCGGGGTGGAGAACTATGGCTACACCTTC.

The genes are TRBV28 and TRBJ1-5, with no clear D. CDR1 is MDHEN, CDR2 SYDVKM, per germline. This CDR3 contains 12 residues. V was cut by 6 bases and J by 6 bases, with 9 bases left in between. CDR3 sequence (DNA): TGTGCCAGCAGGAATGGGCTTCAGCCCCAGCATTTT. This sequence encodes CASRNGLQPQHF. Full variable domain (missing parts from reference TRBV28 and TRBJ1-5): DVKVTQSSRYLVKRTGEKVFLECVQDMDHENMFWYRQDPGLGLRLIYFSYDVKMKEKGDIPEGYSVSREKKERFSLILESASTNQTSMYLCASRNGLQPQHFGDGTRLSIL.

In regard to this clone: At one boundary the junction diverges from the germline segment, which might be a read error. The chain uses TRBV27 and TRBJ1-2, with 9 bases aligning to TRBD1. The CDR3 consists of 17 residues. The germline V gene encodes CDR1 MNHEY and CDR2 SMNVEV (reference sequence). CDR3 residues: CASSSLGTGFPNSGYTF. The DNA for the CDR3 is TGTGCCAGCAGTTCCCTCGGGACAGGGTTTCCTAACTCTGGCTACACCTTC.

A single count supports this clone. The CDR3 sequence: CASSYPGTGGYEQYF. The CDR3 DNA reads TGTGCCAGCAGCTACCCCGGGACAGGGGGCTACGAGCAGTACTTC. The chain combines TRBV7-9 with TRBJ2-7, with TRBD1 matching over 11 bases. V gave up 4 bases and J gave up 3 bases; unmatched junction bases: 5. The germline V gene encodes CDR1 SEHNR and CDR2 FQNEAQ (reference sequence). This CDR3 spans 15 amino acids.

J is TRBJ2-2 and V is TRBV9, with 8 bases matching TRBD2. The V gene's germline CDR1 is SGDLS and CDR2 YYNGEE. The trim removed 3 bases at V and 4 bases at J, leaving 8 bases unmatched. This CDR3 has 16 amino acids. CDR3 residues: CASSAVSGSSTGELFF. CDR3 nucleotides: TGTGCCAGCAGCGCAGTCAGCGGGAGTAGCACCGGGGAGCTGTTTTTT.

In DNA form, the CDR3 reads TGTGCCAGCAGCTCCAGAAGCGGGGACGAGCAGTACTTC. It yields the protein CASSSRSGDEQYF. The chain joins TRBV9 to TRBJ2-7; 7 bases are shared with TRBD2. Germline trimming cut 4 bases from V and 5 bases from J; bases unmatched to any gene: 6. The CDR3 consists of 13 residues. Per the germline V gene, CDR1 is SGDLS and CDR2 is YYNGEE.

V gene TRBV27 combines with J gene TRBJ2-2, with a weak D call TRBD1 (6 bases). Germline-derived CDR1 and CDR2 are MNHEY and SMNVEV (reference sequence). The ends were cut back, 8 bases at V and 9 bases at J, with 25 bases in the middle. The CDR3 has 16 residues. The CDR3 DNA sequence: TGTGCCAGCTTACCCCTGCAGGGGCGCAACGGCAGGGAGCTGTTTTTT. This codes for CASLPLQGRNGRELFF.

V gene TRBV30 combines with J gene TRBJ1-5; no definite D call. Germline-derived CDR1 and CDR2 are GTSNPN and SVGIG (reference sequence). The germline V and J ends were trimmed by 2 bases and 6 bases, with 11 bases remaining between them. The CDR3 loop spans 13 amino acids. The CDR3 sequence: CAWSWSAGQPQHF. DNA of the CDR3: TGTGCCTGGAGTTGGTCAGCGGGTCAGCCCCAGCATTTT. The variable domain in full, with the rest retrieved from reference TRBV30 and TRBJ1-5, is SQTIHQWPATLVQPVGSPLSLECTVEGTSNPNLYWYRQAAGRGLQLLFYSVGIGQISSEVPQNLSASRPQDRQFILSSKKLLLSDSGFYLCAWSWSAGQPQHFGDGTRLSIL.

The CDR3 coding sequence is TGTGCCAGCAGCCCTATGCGGGCAGAATATCAGCCCCAGCATTTT. Protein: CASSPMRAEYQPQHF. V usage is TRBV28 and J usage is TRBJ1-5; D is unclear. The CDR3 sequence is 15 residues long. V lost 6 bases, J lost 5 bases, and 17 bases lay in between. Germline V CDR1 and CDR2: MDHEN, SYDVKM.

This clone was recorded only once. The chain carries TRBV27 and TRBJ2-7; 7 nucleotides match TRBD2. The germline CDR1 and CDR2 sequences are MNHEY and SMNVEV (reference sequence). This CDR3 is 16 amino acids long. V lost 5 bases to trimming and J lost 5 bases; unmatched junction nucleotides: 15. CDR3: CASSTYLAEIPHEQYF. CDR3 nucleotide sequence: TGTGCCAGCAGTACATATCTAGCGGAAATCCCCCACGAGCAGTACTTC.

V gene TRBV7-3 combines with J gene TRBJ2-7; TRBD2 agrees at 8 bases. After removal of 5 bases from V and 4 bases from J, the junction contained 4 bases not matched to a gene. This CDR3 is 13 amino acids long. Germline loops: CDR1 SGHTA, CDR2 FQGTGA. CDR3 sequence reads: CASSLSGGYEQYF. CDR3 sequence (DNA): TGTGCCAGCAGCCTGTCGGGGGGGTACGAGCAGTACTTC.

This clone has only one observation. The chain employs TRBV9 and TRBJ2-3; 7 bases agree with TRBD2. The CDR3 length is 19 residues. V was clipped by 0 bases and J by 1 base; unmatched bases: 14. CDR1 is SGDLS, CDR2 YYNGEE, per germline. The CDR3 loop reads CASSVGNSGYPPRTDTQYF. CDR3 in DNA: TGTGCCAGCAGCGTAGGGAATAGCGGGTATCCCCCCCGCACAGATACGCAGTATTTT. Full variable domain (remainder filled in from reference TRBV9 and TRBJ2-3): DSGVTQTPKHLITATGQRVTLRCSPRSGDLSVYWYQQSLDQGLQFLIQYYNGEERAKGNILERFSAQQFPDLHSELNLSSLELGDSALYFCASSVGNSGYPPRTDTQYFGPGTRLTVL.

This chain joins TRBV10-2 and TRBJ2-1, with 8 bases identical to TRBD1. Germline V gene lookup returns CDR1 WSHSY and CDR2 SAAADI. The CDR3 runs to 17 residues. J gave up 3 bases and V 0 bases, and 7 bases lay outside the gene matches. Written as DNA, the CDR3 is TGCGCCAGCAGTGAGTCAGGGACAGGCCGTTTCTACAATGAGCAGTTCTTC. It yields the protein CASSESGTGRFYNEQFF.

The chain has TRBV19 and TRBJ1-2, with D possibly TRBD1 on 5 matching bases. This CDR3 has 13 amino acids. Germline loops: CDR1 LNHDA, CDR2 SQIVND (reference sequence). V gave up 5 bases and J gave up 1 base, with 8 bases separating them. The CDR3 sequence is CASSVTVNYGYTF. The DNA of the CDR3 is TGTGCCAGTAGTGTGACAGTTAACTATGGCTACACCTTC.

The chain couples TRBV10-3 to TRBJ1-1; D perhaps matches TRBD1 (6 bases). Germline CDR1 ENHRY, CDR2 SYGVKD. The CDR3 covers 15 residues. With 8 bases removed from V and 0 bases from J, the gap between germline ends came to 16 bases. DNA of the CDR3: TGTGCCATCTCCGAGCCAGGGACAATGAACACTGAAGCTTTCTTT. Translation gives CAISEPGTMNTEAFF.

This sequence joins TRBV9 and TRBJ1-5; D is possibly TRBD1 (5 bases). The CDR3 is 15 residues long. The germline V gene has CDR1 SGDLS and CDR2 YYNGEE. Trimming removed 4 bases from V and 0 bases from J, with 11 bases in between. The CDR3 reads CASSPQGGSNQPQHF. The CDR3 nucleotides read TGTGCCAGCAGCCCCCAGGGAGGTAGCAATCAGCCCCAGCATTTT.

The chain employs TRBV30 and TRBJ1-4; D not resolved. V was shortened by 1 base and J by 4 bases, with 10 bases between the two germline ends. The CDR3 is 14 residues long. The germline V gene has CDR1 GTSNPN and CDR2 SVGIG (reference sequence). CDR3: CAWSGASSNEKLFF. The CDR3 DNA sequence: TGTGCCTGGAGTGGGGCCTCGAGTAATGAAAAACTGTTTTTT. The full variable domain, its missing parts supplied by reference TRBV30 and TRBJ1-4, is SQTIHQWPATLVQPVGSPLSLECTVEGTSNPNLYWYRQAAGRGLQLLFYSVGIGQISSEVPQNLSASRPQDRQFILSSKKLLLSDSGFYLCAWSGASSNEKLFFGSGTQLSVL.